This is a list of T cell receptor beta chains from one sample in a study of T cell responses to AZD1222 COVID-19 vaccine. Data came from immunoSEQ multiplex PCR; TCRdb stores just in-frame clones and leaves some out. The sample lists roughly 70,000 clones, roughly four fifths occurring once. Sample: peripheral blood, taken on day 0 of AZD1222 vaccination. These receptors came from an adult in good health. CDR3s leave out the opening cysteine and the closing phenylalanine or tryptophan. Fields, in order: J gene, CDR3 length, V gene, CDR3 protein.

TRBJ1-1 12 TRBV9 ASSALQGSREAF
TRBJ1-3 14 TRBV6-1 ASSEKVMGSGNTIY
TRBJ1-2 12 TRBV27 ASSYTGVVGGYT
TRBJ2-1 14 TRBV7-2 ASSPTGGSAIYEQF
TRBJ2-1 14 TRBV7-3 ASSLRPSGGYNEQF
TRBJ2-7 10 TRBV12-3/TRBV12-4 ASSPTGLEQY
TRBJ2-7 12 TRBV19 ASRPGTGSYEQY
TRBJ2-1 15 TRBV4-3 ASSQDRRSGAYNEQF
TRBJ1-4 12 TRBV9 ASSPSRAGEKLF
TRBJ2-1 13 TRBV7-2 ASRWPGLVGNEQF
TRBJ1-2 11 TRBV27 ASSPTGDYGYT
TRBJ1-4 10 TRBV27 ASARGAEKLF
TRBJ2-3 17 TRBV3-1/TRBV3-2 ASSQDSWGLESPTDTQY
TRBJ1-5 14 TRBV18 ASSLTETGAGQPQH
TRBJ2-5 13 TRBV4-1 ASSQVLTGKETQY
TRBJ2-7 13 TRBV6-6 ASSYATASPYEQY